The 23 T cell receptor beta chains below all came from one sample that was sequenced in a study of T cell repertoires in cytomegalovirus infection. These receptors' targets are unknown. One entry per CDR3 protein results from TCRdb running MiXCR on the reads. The sample carries some 700,000 distinct CDR3 sequences, roughly 30% recorded once. The sequencing used cultured PBMCs, collected from culture after CMV antigen stimulation. The receptors come from a human donor in good health (CMV status not recorded). Some clones in this sample may be carry-over from other donors' samples.

This sequence joins TRBV7-9 and TRBJ2-2; D is unresolved. Germline values: CDR1 SEHNR, CDR2 FQNEAQ (reference sequence). The V and J ends lost 6 bases and 4 bases respectively, with 9 bases between them. The CDR3 totals 13 residues. The CDR3 nucleotides read TGTGCCAGCAGATTTGAGAGCACCGGGGAGCTGTTTTTT. Translated: CASRFESTGELFF.

This clonotype was detected only once. The V gene is TRBV7-9, the J gene TRBJ1-1; D unclear. Germline-derived CDR1 and CDR2 are SEHNR and FQNEAQ (reference sequence). With 2 bases removed from V and 1 base from J, the gap between germline ends came to 8 bases. The CDR3 is 14 amino acids. CDR3 nucleotide sequence: TGTGCCAGCAGCTTAAAGGGAAGGAACACTGAAGCTTTCTTT. Residues: CASSLKGRNTEAFF. The full variable domain, its missing parts supplied by reference TRBV7-9 and TRBJ1-1, is DTGVSQNPRHKITKRGQNVTFRCDPISEHNRLYWYRQTLGQGPEFLTYFQNEAQLEKSRLLSDRFSAERPKGSFSTLEIQRTEQGDSAMYLCASSLKGRNTEAFFGQGTRLTVV.

The chain employs TRBV2 and TRBJ1-2; 9 nucleotides line up with TRBD1. The germline V gene encodes CDR1 SNHLY and CDR2 FYNNEI. The CDR3 loop spans 14 amino acids. The junction had 5 bases not matched to a gene; V was cut back by 5 bases and J by 4 bases. The CDR3 here is CASSTGGVAYGYTF. Written as DNA, the CDR3 is TGTGCCAGCAGTACAGGGGGCGTCGCCTATGGCTACACCTTC. Filled out from reference TRBV2 and TRBJ1-2, the complete variable domain reads EPEVTQTPSHQVTQMGQEVILRCVPISNHLYFYWYRQILGQKVEFLVSFYNNEISEKSEIFDDQFSVERPDGSNFTLKIRSTKLEDSAMYFCASSTGGVAYGYTFGSGTRLTVV.

The chain uses TRBV30 and TRBJ2-4, with D perhaps matching TRBD1 (6 bases). Trimming pared 2 bases from V and 5 bases from J, leaving 16 bases between. Per germline, CDR1 GTSNPN and CDR2 SVGIG (reference sequence). The CDR3 covers 15 residues. The CDR3 bases are TGTGCCTGGAGTAGGGGCCGGGACACTCAAAACATTCAGTACTTC. It is translated as CAWSRGRDTQNIQYF. The variable domain in full, completed from reference TRBV30 and TRBJ2-4, reads SQTIHQWPATLVQPVGSPLSLECTVEGTSNPNLYWYRQAAGRGLQLLFYSVGIGQISSEVPQNLSASRPQDRQFILSSKKLLLSDSGFYLCAWSRGRDTQNIQYFGAGTRLSVL.

The chain uses TRBV7-9 and TRBJ1-2, with no clear D. The CDR3 runs 13 residues. V lost 5 bases to trimming and J lost 4 bases, with 11 bases between them. The germline V gene has CDR1 SEHNR and CDR2 FQNEAQ (reference sequence). In DNA, the CDR3 is TGTGCCAGCAGCGTTGGGCTTACCTATGGCTACACCTTC. Translating it yields CASSVGLTYGYTF.

The J gene is TRBJ1-1, the V gene TRBV6-1; a possible D gene is TRBD1 (5 bases). The CDR3 loop spans 13 amino acids. Per the germline V gene, CDR1 is MNHNS and CDR2 is SASEGT. V lost 6 bases and J lost 5, with 13 bases in between. The CDR3 here is CASRVQGFTEAFF. The CDR3 DNA reads as TGTGCCAGCAGAGTTCAGGGATTTACTGAAGCTTTCTTT.

The genes are TRBV6-6 and TRBJ1-4; weak D call: TRBD1 (6 bases). The CDR3 has 15 amino acids. The germline V gene has CDR1 MNHNY and CDR2 SVGAGI (reference sequence). Trimming left V 6 bases short and J 4 bases short, with 15 bases between. The DNA of the CDR3 is TGTGCCAGCAGCAGTACAGGGCTGAATAATGAAAAACTGTTTTTT. This codes for CASSSTGLNNEKLFF.

This clonotype was detected only a few times. The rearrangement uses TRBV7-8 and TRBJ2-3; the D gene is possibly TRBD2 (6 bases). V lost 1 base and J 1 base, leaving 12 bases between the germline ends. The length of the CDR3 is 16 residues. Germline V CDR1 and CDR2: SGHVS, FQNEAQ. The CDR3 spells CASSLGGGDRTDTQYF. The CDR3, as DNA: TGTGCCAGCAGCTTAGGGGGCGGGGACCGCACAGATACGCAGTATTTT.

This clonotype has a handful of counts. The chain joins TRBV29-1 to TRBJ2-5, with 7 bases identical to TRBD2. CDR1 SQVTM and CDR2 ANQGSEA come from the germline V gene. V lost 8 bases and J lost 3; bases outside the gene matches: 15. There are 15 residues in the CDR3. For the CDR3, the DNA is TGCAGCATCCGGGGGAGGGCGTTTTTGGAAGAGACCCAGTACTTC. Protein product: CSIRGRAFLEETQYF. Full variable domain (remainder filled in from reference TRBV29-1 and TRBJ2-5): SAVISQKPSRDICQRGTSLTIQCQVDSQVTMMFWYRQQPGQSLTLIATANQGSEATYESGFVIDKFPISRPNLTFSTLTVSNMSPEDSSIYLCSIRGRAFLEETQYFGPGTRLLVL.

This chain links TRBV7-8 with TRBJ1-4, with a possible D match to TRBD1 (5 bases). The CDR3 runs to 15 residues. V lost 1 base to trimming and J lost 3 bases, with 9 bases between them. Germline loops: CDR1 SGHVS, CDR2 FQNEAQ. CDR3 residues: CASSLVGAANEKLFF. The CDR3, as DNA: TGTGCCAGCAGCTTAGTAGGGGCAGCTAATGAAAAACTGTTTTTT.

J is TRBJ2-7 and V is TRBV7-6; 16 bases fit TRBD2. Germline lookup yields CDR1 SGHVS and CDR2 FNYEAQ. J was trimmed by 4 bases and V by 5 bases; bases with no gene match: 8. This CDR3 region has 17 residues. Written as DNA, the CDR3 is TGTGCCAGCAGCAATCCGGGACTAGCGGGAGGGCCATACGAGCAGTACTTC. This encodes CASSNPGLAGGPYEQYF.

The chain couples TRBV27 to TRBJ2-7; TRBD1 aligns across 8 bases. The CDR3 has 16 amino acids. Germline assignment: CDR1 MNHEY and CDR2 SMNVEV (reference sequence). V dropped 7 bases and J dropped 4; count of bases not matched to a gene: 15. The CDR3 loop is CASKFAGQGAPYEQYF. The CDR3 region has the DNA TGTGCCAGCAAATTTGCGGGCCAGGGGGCACCGTACGAGCAGTACTTC.

The chain is built from TRBV2 and TRBJ1-6, with D unresolved. Germline assignment: CDR1 SNHLY and CDR2 FYNNEI. This CDR3 spans 13 amino acids. Trimming took 1 base from V and 9 from J, leaving 7 bases between them. For the CDR3, the DNA is TGTGCCAGCAGTGAAGAGGGAAGTTCACCCCTCCACTTT. The encoded protein is CASSEEGSSPLHF.

The chain combines TRBV2 with TRBJ2-3, with a tentative D call TRBD2 (5 bases). V shed 6 bases and J shed 3 bases, with 16 bases lying between them. Germline CDR1 reads SNHLY; CDR2 reads FYNNEI. The CDR3 covers 15 residues. CDR3 coding DNA: TGTGCCAGCAGGCCGGGGATCCCGAGGACAGATACGCAGTATTTT. This codes for CASRPGIPRTDTQYF.

This clonotype occurred many times. The rearrangement joins TRBV7-2 to TRBJ2-2; TRBD1 is a possible D gene (5 bases). Germline CDR1 SGHTA, CDR2 FQGNSA. CDR3 length: 13 amino acids. The germline V and J ends were trimmed by 5 bases and 6 bases, with 10 bases remaining between them. Written as DNA, the CDR3 is TGTGCCAGCAGCGCCTGGGGCCCCGGGGAGCTGTTTTTT. It translates to CASSAWGPGELFF.

The chain couples TRBV4-1 to TRBJ1-1, with D hard to call. Trimming shortened V by 1 base and J by 1 base, and 7 bases separated the two germline ends. This CDR3 is 14 amino acids long. Germline loops: CDR1 MGHRA, CDR2 YSYEKL. CDR3 protein: CASSQGLPNTEAFF. The CDR3 nucleotides are TGCGCCAGCAGCCAAGGTCTCCCGAACACTGAAGCTTTCTTT.

This clonotype was observed at least ten times. The gene calls are TRBV7-8 and TRBJ2-2; D unclear. Germline V lookup: CDR1 SGHVS, CDR2 FQNEAQ. The V end lost 0 bases, the J end lost 5 bases, and 7 bases lay between the germline ends. The CDR3 has 14 amino acids. For the CDR3, the DNA is TGTGCCAGCAGCTTAGCGTCGGGTACCGGGGAGCTGTTTTTT. As protein: CASSLASGTGELFF.

V gene TRBV28 combines with J gene TRBJ2-3; D possibly corresponds to TRBD2 (5 bases). Germline V gene sequence: CDR1 MDHEN, CDR2 SYDVKM. Trimming took off 6 bases at V and 1 base at J, with 14 bases between the two ends. This CDR3 is 15 amino acids long. CDR3 residues: CASRLRAWGTDTQYF. The CDR3 bases are TGTGCCAGCAGACTGAGGGCGTGGGGCACAGATACGCAGTATTTT.

The chain has TRBV20-1 and TRBJ1-4; D is unclear. V shed 0 bases and J shed 5 bases, with 13 bases lying between them. The germline V gene encodes CDR1 DFQATT and CDR2 SNEGSKA (reference sequence). This CDR3 spans 15 amino acids. CDR3: CSARDPRQLNEKLFF. The DNA for the CDR3 is TGCAGTGCTAGAGACCCCCGGCAACTGAATGAAAAACTGTTTTTT.

This clonotype was recorded a few times. This chain joins TRBV12-3 or TRBV12-4 and TRBJ1-5; TRBD1 might be the D (6 bases). The CDR3 has 15 residues. With 5 bases removed from V and 0 bases from J, the gap between germline ends came to 11 bases. This CDR3 reads CASSARTVSNQPQHF. Here the CDR3 DNA reads TGTGCCAGCAGTGCCCGGACAGTTAGCAATCAGCCCCAGCATTTT.

The gene calls are TRBV7-2 and TRBJ2-1; TRBD2 is a possible D gene (6 bases). The germline V gene encodes CDR1 SGHTA and CDR2 FQGNSA. Trimming cost V 3 bases and J 5 bases, with 8 bases left between them. This CDR3 comprises 13 residues. The CDR3 is CASSLLANNEQFF. CDR3 in DNA: TGTGCCAGCAGCTTGCTAGCGAACAATGAGCAGTTCTTC.

This clonotype was seen a few times. The V call is TRBV2, the J call TRBJ2-3, with D possibly matching TRBD2 (5 bases). CDR1 is SNHLY and CDR2 is FYNNEI in the germline V gene. CDR3 length: 14 residues. The V gene lost 5 bases and the J gene lost 0 bases, with 9 bases spanning the gap. CDR3 nucleotides: TGTGCCAGCAGTCGGGCTAGCAGCACAGATACGCAGTATTTT. It codes for CASSRASSTDTQYF.

This clonotype showed up just a few times. V is TRBV12-3 or TRBV12-4 and J is TRBJ1-5; the match to TRBD1 covers 7 bases. This CDR3 comprises 14 residues. V lost 6 bases, J lost 4 bases, and 6 bases stayed unmatched. The CDR3 nucleotides read TGTGCCAGCAGCTGGGGACAGCCTAATCAGCCCCAGCATTTT. This sequence encodes CASSWGQPNQPQHF.